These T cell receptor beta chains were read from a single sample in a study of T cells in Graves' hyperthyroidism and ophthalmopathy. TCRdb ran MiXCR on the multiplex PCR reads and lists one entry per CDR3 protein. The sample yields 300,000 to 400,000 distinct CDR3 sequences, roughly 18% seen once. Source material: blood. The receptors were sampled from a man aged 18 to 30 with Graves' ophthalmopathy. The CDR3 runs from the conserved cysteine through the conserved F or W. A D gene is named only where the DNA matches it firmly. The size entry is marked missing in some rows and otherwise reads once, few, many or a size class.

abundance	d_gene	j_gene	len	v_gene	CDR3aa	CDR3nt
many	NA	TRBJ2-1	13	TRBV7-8	CASSSRGGNEQFF	TGTGCCAGCAGCTCCCGTGGGGGGAATGAGCAGTTCTTC
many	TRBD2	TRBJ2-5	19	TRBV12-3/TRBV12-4	CASSFGTGSTSGAQETQYF	TGTGCCAGCAGTTTCGGGACAGGGTCGACTAGCGGGGCGCAAGAGACCCAGTACTTC
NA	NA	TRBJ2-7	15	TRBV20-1	CSGYNSGTDLYEQYF	TGCAGTGGTTACAACAGCGGGACAGACCTCTACGAGCAGTACTTC
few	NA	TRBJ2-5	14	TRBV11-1	CASTRGRSQETQYF	TGTGCCAGCACCCGGGGACGTTCACAAGAGACCCAGTACTTC
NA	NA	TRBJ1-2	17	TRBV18	CASSPNPPGEGTYGYTF	TGTGCCAGCTCACCAAACCCGCCAGGGGAGGGAACATATGGCTACACCTTC
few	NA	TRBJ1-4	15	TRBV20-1	CSARDLTRGDEKLFF	TGCAGTGCTAGAGACCTGACCCGGGGCGATGAAAAACTGTTTTTT
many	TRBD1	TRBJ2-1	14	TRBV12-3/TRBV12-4	CASSSWTGENEQFF	TGTGCCAGCAGTTCCTGGACAGGGGAAAATGAGCAGTTCTTC
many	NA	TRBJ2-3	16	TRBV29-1	CSVEDLPGHSTDTQYF	TGCAGCGTTGAAGATCTTCCGGGACACTCCACAGATACGCAGTATTTT
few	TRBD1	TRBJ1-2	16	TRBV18	CASSSDRGASPYGYTF	TGTGCCAGCTCATCAGACAGGGGCGCTTCCCCCTATGGCTACACCTTC
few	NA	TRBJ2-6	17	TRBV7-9	CASSLIPEISGANVLTF	TGTGCCAGCAGCTTGATTCCGGAGATCTCTGGGGCCAACGTCCTGACTTTC
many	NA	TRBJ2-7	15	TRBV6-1	CASSPKQGSHFEQYF	TGTGCCAGCAGTCCAAAACAGGGATCCCACTTCGAGCAGTACTTC
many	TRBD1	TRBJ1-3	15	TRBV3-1	CASSNYRGSGNTIYF	TGTGCCAGCAGCAACTACAGGGGCTCTGGAAACACCATATATTTT
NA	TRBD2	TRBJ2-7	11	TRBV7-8	CASNRGGEQYF	TGTGCCAGCAACCGGGGGGGGGAGCAGTACTTC
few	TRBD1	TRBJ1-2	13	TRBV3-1	CASSPTGLGGYTF	TGTGCCAGCAGCCCGACAGGGCTGGGTGGCTACACCTTC
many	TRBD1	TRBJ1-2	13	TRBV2	CASQGQGNYGYTF	TGTGCCAGTCAGGGACAGGGGAACTATGGCTACACCTTC
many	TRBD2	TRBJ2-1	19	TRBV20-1	CSARDMGSGGANSYNEQFF	TGCAGTGCTAGAGATATGGGTAGCGGGGGGGCCAACTCCTACAATGAGCAGTTCTTC
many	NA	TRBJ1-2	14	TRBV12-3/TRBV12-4	CASSFDGHARGYTF	TGTGCCAGCAGTTTCGACGGACACGCTCGTGGCTACACCTTC
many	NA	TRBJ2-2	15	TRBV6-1	CASSSQGPNTGELFF	TGTGCCAGCAGCTCCCAGGGCCCGAACACCGGGGAGCTGTTTTTT
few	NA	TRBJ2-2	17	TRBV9	CASSVSGPTRGVGELFF	TGTGCCAGCAGCGTTTCGGGGCCAACGAGGGGGGTCGGGGAGCTGTTTTTT
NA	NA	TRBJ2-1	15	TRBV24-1	CATSDLGMAYNEQFF	TGTGCCACCAGTGATTTGGGGATGGCCTACAATGAGCAGTTCTTC
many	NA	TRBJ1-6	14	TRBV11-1	CASSRDGQNSPLHF	TGTGCCAGCAGCCGGGACGGACAAAATTCACCCCTCCACTTT
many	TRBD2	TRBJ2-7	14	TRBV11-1	CASSTGGNSYEQYF	TGTGCCAGCAGCACGGGGGGAAACTCCTACGAGCAGTACTTC
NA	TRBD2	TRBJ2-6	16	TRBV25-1	CASRGRDGSGANVLTF	TGTGCCAGCAGGGGGAGGGATGGGTCTGGGGCCAACGTCCTGACTTTC
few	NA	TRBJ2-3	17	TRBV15	CATSRDRVDPSTDTQYF	TGTGCCACCAGCAGAGATCGTGTGGACCCCAGCACAGATACGCAGTATTTT
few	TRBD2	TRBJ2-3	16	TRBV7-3	CASSFRRGSSTDTQYF	TGTGCCAGCAGCTTCCGGCGGGGGTCCAGCACAGATACGCAGTATTTT
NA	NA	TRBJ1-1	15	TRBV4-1	CASSQDRVRTTEAFF	TGCGCCAGCAGCCAAGATCGAGTAAGGACCACTGAAGCTTTCTTT
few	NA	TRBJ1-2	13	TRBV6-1	CAAGGAPNYGYTF	TGTGCCGCCGGAGGCGCCCCTAACTATGGCTACACCTTC
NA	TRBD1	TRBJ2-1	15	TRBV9	CASSVEGAPYNEQFF	TGTGCCAGCAGCGTAGAGGGGGCGCCCTACAATGAGCAGTTCTTC
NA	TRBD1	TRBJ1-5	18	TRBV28	CASSRPGTGDLSNQPQHF	TGTGCCAGCAGTCGCCCCGGGACAGGAGACCTTAGCAATCAGCCCCAGCATTTT
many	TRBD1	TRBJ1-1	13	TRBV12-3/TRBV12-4	CASRNRGSTEAFF	TGTGCCAGCAGAAACAGGGGGAGCACTGAAGCTTTCTTT
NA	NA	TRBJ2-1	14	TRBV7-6	CASSLVVGIDEQFF	TGTGCCAGCAGCTTAGTAGTGGGAATCGATGAGCAGTTCTTC
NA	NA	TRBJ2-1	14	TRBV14	CASSPRAGFGEQFF	TGTGCCAGCAGCCCCCGAGCGGGCTTCGGTGAGCAGTTCTTC
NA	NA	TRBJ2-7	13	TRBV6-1	CAIAPAGTNEQYF	TGTGCCATAGCCCCGGCAGGGACCAACGAGCAGTACTTC
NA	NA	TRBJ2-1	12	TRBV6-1	CASSGNTGEQFF	TGTGCCAGCAGTGGGAATACGGGTGAGCAGTTCTTC
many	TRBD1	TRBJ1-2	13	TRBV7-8	CASSYRGMDGYTF	TGTGCCAGCAGCTACAGGGGAATGGATGGCTACACCTTC
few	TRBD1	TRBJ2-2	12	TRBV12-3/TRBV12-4	CATGGETGELFF	TGTGCAACAGGGGGCGAAACCGGGGAGCTGTTTTTT
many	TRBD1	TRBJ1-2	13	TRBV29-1	CSVDGGTDYGYTF	TGCAGCGTTGACGGAGGGACAGACTATGGCTACACCTTC
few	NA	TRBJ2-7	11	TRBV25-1	CASSDYYEQYF	TGTGCCAGCAGTGACTATTACGAGCAGTACTTC
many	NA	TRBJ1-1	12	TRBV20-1	CSAGWTDTGAFF	TGCAGTGCCGGGTGGACAGACACTGGAGCTTTCTTT
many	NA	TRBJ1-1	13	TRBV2	CASSGLMNTEAFF	TGTGCCAGTTCGGGCCTCATGAACACTGAAGCTTTCTTT
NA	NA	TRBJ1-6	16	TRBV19	CASSIRQSSYNSPLHF	TGTGCCAGTAGTATTCGACAGAGCTCCTATAATTCACCCCTCCACTTT
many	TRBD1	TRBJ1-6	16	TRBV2	CASTEGKGAIWSPLHF	TGTGCCAGCACCGAAGGGAAGGGGGCGATTTGGTCACCCCTCCACTTT
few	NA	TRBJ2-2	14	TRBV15	CATSGSTLTGELFF	TGTGCCACCAGCGGCAGCACTCTCACCGGGGAGCTGTTTTTT